The rows below give T cell receptor beta chains drawn from one sample of a study of cytomegalovirus exposure and HLA in healthy donors. Here immunoSEQ multiplex PCR was the method, and the copy in TCRdb shows in-frame clones only, minus some. Here the sample spans approximately 120,000 clones, around 77% being singletons. Sequencing used PBMCs. All receptors come from a man aged 50 to 59 in good health and CMV-seronegative. Each CDR3 is given with its conserved first and last residue. A D gene is named only where the DNA matches it firmly. Clone size, where shown, is once, few, many, or a class for clones that have expanded.

abundance,v_gene,d_gene,j_gene,CDR3nt,CDR3aa
once,TRBV18,TRBD1,TRBJ2-5,TGTGCCAGCTCAGCCGGGACAGCCTCAGAGACCCAGTACTTC,CASSAGTASETQYF
NA,TRBV7-9,TRBD1,TRBJ1-4,TGTGCCAGCAGCCTTCGGGACAGCGAAAAACTGTTTTTT,CASSLRDSEKLFF
once,TRBV5-4,NA,TRBJ2-7,TGTGCCAGCAGCTTCTTCGGGAGCTACGAGCAGTACTTC,CASSFFGSYEQYF
once,TRBV28,TRBD1,TRBJ2-7,TGTGCCAGCAGTCAAAGGACAGGCGGTGAGCAGTACTTC,CASSQRTGGEQYF
NA,TRBV28,TRBD1,TRBJ2-2,TGTGCCAGCAGTTCTCGGACAGGGGCCGGGGAGCTGTTTTTT,CASSSRTGAGELFF
NA,TRBV5-1,NA,TRBJ1-2,TGCGCCAGCAGCCCCGGACAGCATAGCTACACCTTC,CASSPGQHSYTF
NA,TRBV15,TRBD1,TRBJ2-7,TGTGCCACCAGCAGAGTAAACAGGGGTAGCTACGAGCAGTACTTC,CATSRVNRGSYEQYF
NA,TRBV29-1,NA,TRBJ1-2,TGCAGCGTTGAAGATCCCGAGTTCTATGGCTACACCTTC,CSVEDPEFYGYTF
NA,TRBV29-1,TRBD1,TRBJ2-5,TGCAGCGTAGCGAGAATAGACAGGGAAGAGACCCAGTACTTC,CSVARIDREETQYF
once,TRBV5-5,TRBD1,TRBJ2-5,TGTGCCAGCAGCCTGACCGTACAGGGGGCCGAGACCCAGTACTTC,CASSLTVQGAETQYF
NA,TRBV15,NA,TRBJ2-7,TGTGCCACCAGCAGAGATGCCCCTAAAAGGGGACACTCCTACGAGCAGTACTTC,CATSRDAPKRGHSYEQYF
NA,TRBV27,TRBD2,TRBJ2-5,TGTGCCAGCAGCCTGGGACTAGCGGGAGTGGGCCAAGAGACCCAGTACTTC,CASSLGLAGVGQETQYF